Below, one T cell receptor beta chain is given with its context. Its specificity is not known. The data were produced by immunoSEQ multiplex PCR, yet TCRdb's version contains in-frame clones alone and is incomplete. The data hold 23,000 or so clones, with around 82% observed a single time. This entry comes from a study of T cells in localized non-small cell lung cancer. The CDR3 length is 15 residues. Per germline, CDR1 PRHDT and CDR2 FYEKMQ (reference sequence). With 2 bases removed from V and 5 bases from J, the gap between germline ends came to 13 bases. Study outcomes and limitations: There was higher T cell clonality in uninvolved adjacent lung than in tumor, and it was highest there. Appearance in adjacent lung was seen for a median around 60 of the top 100 tumor clones. Without multi-region sequencing, intratumor heterogeneity could not be excluded.

The receptor was isolated from a man between 35 and 75 years old with stage II lung adenocarcinoma. The sequenced sample was PBMCs, obtained before any cancer treatment. The chain combines TRBV13 with TRBJ1-5; maybe TRBD1 (5 bases). CDR3 protein: CASSLRMRGDQPQHF. CDR3 in DNA: TGTGCCAGCAGCTTACGAATGAGGGGAGATCAGCCCCAGCATTTT. Combining the CDR3 with reference TRBV13 and TRBJ1-5 gives the whole variable domain AAGVIQSPRHLIKEKRETATLKCYPIPRHDTVYWYQQGPGQDPQFLISFYEKMQSDKGSIPDRFSAQQFSDYHSELNMSSLELGDSALYFCASSLRMRGDQPQHFGDGTRLSIL.